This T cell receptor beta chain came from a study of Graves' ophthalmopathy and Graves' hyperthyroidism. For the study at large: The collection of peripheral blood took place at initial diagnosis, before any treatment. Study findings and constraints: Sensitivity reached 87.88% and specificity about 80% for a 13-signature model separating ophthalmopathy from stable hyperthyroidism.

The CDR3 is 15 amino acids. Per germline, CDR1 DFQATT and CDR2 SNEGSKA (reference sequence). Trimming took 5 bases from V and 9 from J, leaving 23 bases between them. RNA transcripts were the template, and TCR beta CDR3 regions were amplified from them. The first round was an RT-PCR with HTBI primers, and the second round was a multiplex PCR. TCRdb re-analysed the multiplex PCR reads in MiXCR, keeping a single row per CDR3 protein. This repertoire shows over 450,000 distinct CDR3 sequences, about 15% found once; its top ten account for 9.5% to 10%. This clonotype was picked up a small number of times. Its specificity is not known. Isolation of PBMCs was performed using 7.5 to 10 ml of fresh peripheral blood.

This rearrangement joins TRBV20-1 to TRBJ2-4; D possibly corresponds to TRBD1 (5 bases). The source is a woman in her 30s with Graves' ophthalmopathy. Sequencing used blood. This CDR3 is CSAAALSQGAGIQYF. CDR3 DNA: TGCAGTGCTGCTGCCTTGAGCCAAGGGGCTGGCATTCAGTACTTC.